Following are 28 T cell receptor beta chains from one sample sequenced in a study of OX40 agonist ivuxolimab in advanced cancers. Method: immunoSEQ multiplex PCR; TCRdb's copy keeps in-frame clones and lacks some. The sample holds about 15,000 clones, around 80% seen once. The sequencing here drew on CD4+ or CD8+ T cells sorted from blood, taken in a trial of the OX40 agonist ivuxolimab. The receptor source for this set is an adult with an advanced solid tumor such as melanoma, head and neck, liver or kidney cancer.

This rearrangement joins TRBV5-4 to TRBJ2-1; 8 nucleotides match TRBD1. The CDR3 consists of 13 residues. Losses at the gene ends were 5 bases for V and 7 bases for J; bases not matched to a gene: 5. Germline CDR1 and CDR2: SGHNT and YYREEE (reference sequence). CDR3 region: CASSRTGWNEQFF. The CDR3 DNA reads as TGTGCCAGCAGTAGGACAGGGTGGAATGAGCAGTTCTTC.

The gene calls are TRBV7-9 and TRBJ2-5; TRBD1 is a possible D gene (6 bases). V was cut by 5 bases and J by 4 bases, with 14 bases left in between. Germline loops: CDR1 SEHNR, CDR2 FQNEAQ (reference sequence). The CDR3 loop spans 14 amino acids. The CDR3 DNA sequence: TGTGCCAGCAGCCCATCAGGGGCGCGAGAGACCCAGTACTTC. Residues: CASSPSGARETQYF.

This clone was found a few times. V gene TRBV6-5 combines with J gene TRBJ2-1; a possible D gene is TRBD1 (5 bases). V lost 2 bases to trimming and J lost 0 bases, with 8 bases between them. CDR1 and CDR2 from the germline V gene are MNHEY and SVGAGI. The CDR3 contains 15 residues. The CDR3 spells CASSYETVSYNEQFF. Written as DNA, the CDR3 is TGTGCCAGCAGTTACGAGACAGTCTCCTACAATGAGCAGTTCTTC.

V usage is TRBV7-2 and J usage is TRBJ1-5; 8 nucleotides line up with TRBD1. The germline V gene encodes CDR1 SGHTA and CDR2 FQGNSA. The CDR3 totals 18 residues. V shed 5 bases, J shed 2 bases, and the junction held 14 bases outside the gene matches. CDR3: CASSLSPQGAAGNQPQHF. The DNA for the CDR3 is TGTGCCAGCAGCCTATCCCCCCAGGGGGCGGCTGGCAATCAGCCCCAGCATTTT.

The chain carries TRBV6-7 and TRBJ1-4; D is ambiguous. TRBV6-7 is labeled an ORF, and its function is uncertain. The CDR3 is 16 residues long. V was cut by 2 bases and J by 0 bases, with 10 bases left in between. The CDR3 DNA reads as TGTGCCAGCAGTTACGGTCCTGAGGCAACTAATGAAAAACTGTTTTTT. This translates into CASSYGPEATNEKLFF.

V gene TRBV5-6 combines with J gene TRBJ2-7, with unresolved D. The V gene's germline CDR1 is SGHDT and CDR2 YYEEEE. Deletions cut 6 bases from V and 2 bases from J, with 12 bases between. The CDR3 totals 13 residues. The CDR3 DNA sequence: TGTGCCAGCATGGGCGGCCAAGCCTACGAGCAGTACTTC. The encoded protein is CASMGGQAYEQYF.

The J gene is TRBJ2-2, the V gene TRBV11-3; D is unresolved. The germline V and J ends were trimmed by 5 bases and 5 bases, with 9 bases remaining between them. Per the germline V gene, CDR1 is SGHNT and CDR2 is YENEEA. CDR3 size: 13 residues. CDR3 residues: CASSARVTGELFF. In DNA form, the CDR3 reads TGTGCCAGCAGCGCAAGGGTTACCGGGGAGCTGTTTTTT.

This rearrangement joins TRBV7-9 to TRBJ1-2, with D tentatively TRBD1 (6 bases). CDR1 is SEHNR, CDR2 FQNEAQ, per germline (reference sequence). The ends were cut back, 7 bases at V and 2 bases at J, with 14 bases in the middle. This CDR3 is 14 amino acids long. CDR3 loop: CASTPGQGNYGYTF. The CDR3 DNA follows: TGTGCCAGCACCCCCGGGCAGGGGAACTATGGCTACACCTTC.

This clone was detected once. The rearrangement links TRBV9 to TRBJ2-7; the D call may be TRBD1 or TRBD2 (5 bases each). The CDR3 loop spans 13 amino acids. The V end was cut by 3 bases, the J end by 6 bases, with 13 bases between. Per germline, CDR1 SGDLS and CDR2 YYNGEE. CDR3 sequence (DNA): TGTGCCAGCAGCGCTCCCGACGGGGCCGAGCAGTACTTC. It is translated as CASSAPDGAEQYF.

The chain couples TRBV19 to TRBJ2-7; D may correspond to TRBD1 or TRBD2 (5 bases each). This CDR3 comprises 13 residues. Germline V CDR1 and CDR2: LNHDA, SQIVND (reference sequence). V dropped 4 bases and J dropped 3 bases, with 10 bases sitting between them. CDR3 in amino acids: CASSRDGIYEQYF. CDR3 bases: TGTGCCAGTAGTAGGGACGGGATCTACGAGCAGTACTTC.

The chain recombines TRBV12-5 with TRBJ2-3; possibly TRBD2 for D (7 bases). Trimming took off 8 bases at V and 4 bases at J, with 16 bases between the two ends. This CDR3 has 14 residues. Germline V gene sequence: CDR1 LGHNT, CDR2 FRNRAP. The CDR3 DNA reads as TGTGCTAGTTCCCAAGGGGGGGGCGCAGATACGCAGTATTTT. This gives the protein CASSQGGGADTQYF.

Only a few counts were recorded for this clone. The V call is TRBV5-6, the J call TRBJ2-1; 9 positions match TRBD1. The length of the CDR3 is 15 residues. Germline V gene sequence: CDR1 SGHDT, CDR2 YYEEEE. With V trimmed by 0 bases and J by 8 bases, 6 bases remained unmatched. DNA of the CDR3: TGTGCCAGCAGCTTGGACGGGACAGGGTGGCATGAGCAGTTCTTC. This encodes CASSLDGTGWHEQFF.

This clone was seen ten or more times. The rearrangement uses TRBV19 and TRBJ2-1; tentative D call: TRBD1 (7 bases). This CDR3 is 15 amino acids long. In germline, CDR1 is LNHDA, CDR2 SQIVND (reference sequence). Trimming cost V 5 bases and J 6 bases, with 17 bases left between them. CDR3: CASSPVRGALNEQFF. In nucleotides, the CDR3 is TGTGCCAGTAGTCCAGTCAGGGGGGCCCTCAATGAGCAGTTCTTC.

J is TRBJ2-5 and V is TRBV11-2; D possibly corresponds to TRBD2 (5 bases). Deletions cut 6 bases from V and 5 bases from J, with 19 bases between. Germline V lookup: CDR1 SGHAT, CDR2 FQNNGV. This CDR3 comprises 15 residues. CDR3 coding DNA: TGTGCCAGCAGATTTTGGGCTAGCCCTAAGGAGACCCAGTACTTC. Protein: CASRFWASPKETQYF.

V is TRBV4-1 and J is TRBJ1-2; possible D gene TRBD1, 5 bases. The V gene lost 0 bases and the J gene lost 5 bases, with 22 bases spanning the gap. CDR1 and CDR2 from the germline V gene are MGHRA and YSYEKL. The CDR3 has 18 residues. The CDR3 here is CASSQDVGAGIGGYGYTF. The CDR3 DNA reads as TGCGCCAGCAGCCAAGATGTTGGGGCAGGGATTGGGGGATATGGCTACACCTTC.

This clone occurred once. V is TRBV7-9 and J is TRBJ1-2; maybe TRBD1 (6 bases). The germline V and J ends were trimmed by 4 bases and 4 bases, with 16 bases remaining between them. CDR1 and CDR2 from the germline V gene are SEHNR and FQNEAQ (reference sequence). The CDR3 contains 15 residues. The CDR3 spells CASSSPTGSRYGYTF. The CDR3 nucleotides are TGTGCCAGCAGCTCACCTACAGGGAGTCGCTATGGCTACACCTTC. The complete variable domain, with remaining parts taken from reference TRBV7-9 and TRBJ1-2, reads DTGVSQNPRHKITKRGQNVTFRCDPISEHNRLYWYRQTLGQGPEFLTYFQNEAQLEKSRLLSDRFSAERPKGSFSTLEIQRTEQGDSAMYLCASSSPTGSRYGYTFGSGTRLTVV.

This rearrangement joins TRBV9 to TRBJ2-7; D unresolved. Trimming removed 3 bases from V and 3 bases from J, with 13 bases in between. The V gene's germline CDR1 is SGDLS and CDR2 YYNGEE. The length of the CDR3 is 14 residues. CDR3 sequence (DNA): TGTGCCAGCAGCGCCCACGAGGCGAGCTACGAGCAGTACTTC. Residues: CASSAHEASYEQYF.

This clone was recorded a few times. The CDR3 loop is CASSQDGVGTGDRGNQPQHF. As DNA, the CDR3 is TGCGCCAGCAGCCAAGATGGTGTAGGCACAGGGGACAGGGGCAATCAGCCCCAGCATTTT. The chain employs TRBV4-1 and TRBJ1-5, with TRBD1 matching 9 bases. The V segment lost 0 bases and the J segment 2 bases; nucleotides outside the gene matches: 14. This CDR3 is built from 20 residues. Per the germline V gene, CDR1 is MGHRA and CDR2 is YSYEKL.

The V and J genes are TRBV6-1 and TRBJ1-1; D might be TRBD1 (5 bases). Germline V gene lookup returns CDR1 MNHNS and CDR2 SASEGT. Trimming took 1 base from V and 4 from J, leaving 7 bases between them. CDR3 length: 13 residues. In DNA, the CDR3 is TGTGCCAGCAGTGAAGGACAGATCACTGAAGCTTTCTTT. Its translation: CASSEGQITEAFF.

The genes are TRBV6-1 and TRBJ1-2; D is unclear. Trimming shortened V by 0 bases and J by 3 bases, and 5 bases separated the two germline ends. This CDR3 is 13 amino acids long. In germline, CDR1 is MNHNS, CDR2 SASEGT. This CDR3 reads CASSEAWDYGYTF. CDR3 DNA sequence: TGTGCCAGCAGTGAAGCGTGGGACTATGGCTACACCTTC.

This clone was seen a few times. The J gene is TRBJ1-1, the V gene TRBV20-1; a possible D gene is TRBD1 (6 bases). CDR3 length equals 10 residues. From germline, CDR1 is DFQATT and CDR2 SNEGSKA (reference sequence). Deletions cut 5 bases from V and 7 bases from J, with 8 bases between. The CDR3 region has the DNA TGCAGTGCTTGGACAGTTGAAGCTTTCTTT. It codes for CSAWTVEAFF.

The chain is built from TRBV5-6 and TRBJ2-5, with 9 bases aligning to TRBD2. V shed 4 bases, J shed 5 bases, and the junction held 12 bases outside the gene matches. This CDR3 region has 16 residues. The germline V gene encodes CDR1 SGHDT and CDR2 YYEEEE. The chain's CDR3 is CASSLPPAGGRETQYF. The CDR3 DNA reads TGTGCCAGCAGCCTGCCCCCTGCGGGGGGGCGGGAGACCCAGTACTTC.

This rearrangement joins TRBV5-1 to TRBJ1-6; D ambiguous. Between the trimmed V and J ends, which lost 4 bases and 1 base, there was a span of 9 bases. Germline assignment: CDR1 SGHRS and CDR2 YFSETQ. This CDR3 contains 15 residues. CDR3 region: CASSPDSSYNSPLHF. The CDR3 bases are TGCGCCAGCAGCCCGGATTCGTCCTATAATTCACCCCTCCACTTT.

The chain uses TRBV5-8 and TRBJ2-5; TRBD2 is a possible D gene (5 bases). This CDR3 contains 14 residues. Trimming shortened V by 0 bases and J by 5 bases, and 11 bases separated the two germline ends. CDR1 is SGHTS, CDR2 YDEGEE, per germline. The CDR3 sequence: CASSLAVTRETQYF. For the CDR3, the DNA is TGTGCCAGCAGCTTGGCCGTTACTAGGGAGACCCAGTACTTC.

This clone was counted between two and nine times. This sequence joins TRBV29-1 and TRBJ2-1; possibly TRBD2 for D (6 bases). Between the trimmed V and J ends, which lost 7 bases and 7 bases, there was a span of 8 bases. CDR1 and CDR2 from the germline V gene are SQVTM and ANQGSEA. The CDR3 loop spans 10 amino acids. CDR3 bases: TGCAGCGCTGGAGGGAATGAGCAGTTCTTC. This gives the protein CSAGGNEQFF.

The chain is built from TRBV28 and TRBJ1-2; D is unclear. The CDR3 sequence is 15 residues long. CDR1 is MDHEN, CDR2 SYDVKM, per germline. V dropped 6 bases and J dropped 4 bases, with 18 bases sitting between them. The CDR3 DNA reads TGTGCCAGCAGCCCCCCGGGCGGGTGGACCTATGGCTACACCTTC. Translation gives CASSPPGGWTYGYTF.

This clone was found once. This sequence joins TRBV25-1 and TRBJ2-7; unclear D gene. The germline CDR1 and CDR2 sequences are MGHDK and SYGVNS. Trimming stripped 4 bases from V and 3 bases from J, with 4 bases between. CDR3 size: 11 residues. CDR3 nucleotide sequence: TGTGCCAGCAGTGTCGGCTACGAGCAGTACTTC. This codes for CASSVGYEQYF.

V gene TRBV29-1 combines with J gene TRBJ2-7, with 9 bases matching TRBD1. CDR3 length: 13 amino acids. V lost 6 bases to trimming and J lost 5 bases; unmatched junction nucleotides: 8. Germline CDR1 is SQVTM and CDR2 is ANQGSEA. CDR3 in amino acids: CSVPGTGTHEQYF. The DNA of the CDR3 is TGCAGCGTACCCGGGACAGGGACCCACGAGCAGTACTTC.